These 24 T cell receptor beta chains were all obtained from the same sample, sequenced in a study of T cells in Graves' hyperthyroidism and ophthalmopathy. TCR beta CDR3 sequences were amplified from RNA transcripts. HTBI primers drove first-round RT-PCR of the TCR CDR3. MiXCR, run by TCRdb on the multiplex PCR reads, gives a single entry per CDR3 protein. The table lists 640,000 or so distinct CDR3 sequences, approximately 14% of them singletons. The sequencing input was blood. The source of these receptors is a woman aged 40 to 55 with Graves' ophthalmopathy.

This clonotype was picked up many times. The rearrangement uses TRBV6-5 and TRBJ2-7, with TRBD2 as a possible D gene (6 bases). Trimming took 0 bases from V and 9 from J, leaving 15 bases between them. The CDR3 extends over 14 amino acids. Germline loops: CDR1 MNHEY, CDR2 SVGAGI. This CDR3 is CASSYSNSEGSQYF. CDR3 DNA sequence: TGTGCCAGCAGTTACTCGAACTCGGAGGGCTCGCAGTACTTC.

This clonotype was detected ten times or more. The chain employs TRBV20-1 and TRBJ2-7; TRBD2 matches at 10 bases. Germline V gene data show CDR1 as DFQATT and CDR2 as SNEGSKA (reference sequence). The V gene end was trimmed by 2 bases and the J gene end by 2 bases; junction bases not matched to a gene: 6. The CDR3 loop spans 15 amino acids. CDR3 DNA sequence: TGCAGTGCTAGATCGGGACTAGCGTGGACCTACGAGCAGTACTTC. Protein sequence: CSARSGLAWTYEQYF.

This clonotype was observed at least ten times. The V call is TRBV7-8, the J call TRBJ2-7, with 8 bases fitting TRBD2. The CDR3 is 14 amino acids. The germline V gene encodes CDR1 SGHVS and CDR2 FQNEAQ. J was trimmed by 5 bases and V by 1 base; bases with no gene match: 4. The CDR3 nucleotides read TGTGCCAGCAGCTTAGGCGGGAGGATGGACGAGCAGTACTTC. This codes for CASSLGGRMDEQYF.

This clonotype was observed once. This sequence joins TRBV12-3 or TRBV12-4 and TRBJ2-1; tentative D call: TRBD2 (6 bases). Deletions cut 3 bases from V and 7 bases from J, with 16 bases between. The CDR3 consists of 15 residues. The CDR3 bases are TGTGCCAGCAGTTTGAACGGGAGAATTTTGAATGAGCAGTTCTTC. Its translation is CASSLNGRILNEQFF.

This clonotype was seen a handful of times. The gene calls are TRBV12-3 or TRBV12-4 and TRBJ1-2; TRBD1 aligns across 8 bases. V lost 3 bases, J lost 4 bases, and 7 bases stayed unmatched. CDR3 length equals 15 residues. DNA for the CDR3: TGTGCCAGCAGTTTCGCCGGGACAGGCGGCTATGGCTACACCTTC. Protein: CASSFAGTGGYGYTF.

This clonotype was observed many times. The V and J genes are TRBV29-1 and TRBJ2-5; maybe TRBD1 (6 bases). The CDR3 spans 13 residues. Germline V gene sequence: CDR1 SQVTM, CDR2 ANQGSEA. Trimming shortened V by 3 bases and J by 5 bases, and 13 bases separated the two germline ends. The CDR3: CSVEVTGMETQYF. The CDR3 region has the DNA TGCAGCGTTGAGGTTACAGGGATGGAGACCCAGTACTTC.

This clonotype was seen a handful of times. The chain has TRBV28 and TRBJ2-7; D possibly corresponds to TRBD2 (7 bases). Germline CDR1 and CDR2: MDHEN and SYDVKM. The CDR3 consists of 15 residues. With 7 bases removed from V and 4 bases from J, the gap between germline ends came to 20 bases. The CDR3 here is CASNLWGGSLYEQYF. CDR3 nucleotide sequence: TGTGCCAGCAACCTTTGGGGGGGCAGCCTATACGAGCAGTACTTC. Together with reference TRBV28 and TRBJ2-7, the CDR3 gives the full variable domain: DVKVTQSSRYLVKRTGEKVFLECVQDMDHENMFWYRQDPGLGLRLIYFSYDVKMKEKGDIPEGYSVSREKKERFSLILESASTNQTSMYLCASNLWGGSLYEQYFGPGTRLTVT.

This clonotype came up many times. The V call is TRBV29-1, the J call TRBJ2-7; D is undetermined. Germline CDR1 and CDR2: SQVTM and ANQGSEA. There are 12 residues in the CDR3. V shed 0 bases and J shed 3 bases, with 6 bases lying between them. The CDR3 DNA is TGCAGCGTTGAAGAGGGTAGCTACGAGCAGTACTTC. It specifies CSVEEGSYEQYF.

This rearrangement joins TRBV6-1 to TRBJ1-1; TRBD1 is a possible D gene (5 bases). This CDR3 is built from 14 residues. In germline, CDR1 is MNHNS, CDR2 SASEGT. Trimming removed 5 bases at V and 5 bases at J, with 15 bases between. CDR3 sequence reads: CASSTSSRGTEAFF. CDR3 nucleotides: TGTGCCAGCAGTACCAGTTCGCGGGGGACTGAAGCTTTCTTT.

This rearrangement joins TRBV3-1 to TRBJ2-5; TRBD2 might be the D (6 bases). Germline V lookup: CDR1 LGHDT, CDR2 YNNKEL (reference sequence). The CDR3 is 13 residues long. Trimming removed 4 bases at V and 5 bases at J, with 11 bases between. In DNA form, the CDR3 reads TGTGCCAGCAGCCGCATCGGAGGGGAGACCCAGTACTTC. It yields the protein CASSRIGGETQYF.

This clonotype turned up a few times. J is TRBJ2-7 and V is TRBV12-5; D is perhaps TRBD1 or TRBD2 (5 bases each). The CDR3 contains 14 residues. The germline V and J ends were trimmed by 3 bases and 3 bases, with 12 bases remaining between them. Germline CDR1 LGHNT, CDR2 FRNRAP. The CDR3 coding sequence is TGTGCTAGTGGTTTTGGGGGAATCTACTACGAGCAGTACTTC. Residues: CASGFGGIYYEQYF.

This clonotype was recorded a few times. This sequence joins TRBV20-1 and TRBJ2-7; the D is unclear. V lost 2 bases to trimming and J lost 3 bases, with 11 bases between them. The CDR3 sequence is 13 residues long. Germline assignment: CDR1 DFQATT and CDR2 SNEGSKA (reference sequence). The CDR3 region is CSARSPELYEQYF. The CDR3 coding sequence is TGCAGTGCTAGATCGCCAGAACTCTACGAGCAGTACTTC.

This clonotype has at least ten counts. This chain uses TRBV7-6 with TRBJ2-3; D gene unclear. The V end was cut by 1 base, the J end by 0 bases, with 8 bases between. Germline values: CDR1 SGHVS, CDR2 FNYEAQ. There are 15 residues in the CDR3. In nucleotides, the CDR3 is TGTGCCAGCAGCTTAGGAACAGCTAGCACAGATACGCAGTATTTT. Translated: CASSLGTASTDTQYF.

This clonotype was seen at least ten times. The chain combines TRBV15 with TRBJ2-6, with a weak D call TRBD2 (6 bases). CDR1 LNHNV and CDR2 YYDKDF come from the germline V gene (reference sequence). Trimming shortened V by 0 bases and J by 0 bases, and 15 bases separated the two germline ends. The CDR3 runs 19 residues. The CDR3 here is CATSRDKGLRSSGANVLTF. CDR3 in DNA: TGTGCCACCAGCAGAGATAAGGGACTGAGAAGCTCTGGGGCCAACGTCCTGACTTTC.

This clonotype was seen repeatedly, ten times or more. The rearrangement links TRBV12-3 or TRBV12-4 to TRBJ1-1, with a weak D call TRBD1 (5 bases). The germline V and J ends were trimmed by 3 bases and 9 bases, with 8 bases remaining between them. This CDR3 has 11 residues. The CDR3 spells CASSLAGKAFF. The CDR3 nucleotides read TGTGCCAGCAGTTTGGCAGGGAAAGCTTTCTTT.

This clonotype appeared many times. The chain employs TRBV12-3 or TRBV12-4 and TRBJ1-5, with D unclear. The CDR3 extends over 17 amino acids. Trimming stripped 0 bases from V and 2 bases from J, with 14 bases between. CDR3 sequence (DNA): TGTGCCAGCAGTTTAGCGGGCCCCGGCAGTGGCAATCAGCCCCAGCATTTT. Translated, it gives CASSLAGPGSGNQPQHF.

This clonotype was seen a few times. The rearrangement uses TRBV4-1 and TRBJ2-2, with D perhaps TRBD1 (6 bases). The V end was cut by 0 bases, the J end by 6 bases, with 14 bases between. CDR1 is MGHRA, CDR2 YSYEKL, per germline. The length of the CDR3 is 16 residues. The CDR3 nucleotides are TGCGCCAGCAGCCAAGAGTGGCAGGGGTACGCCGGGGAGCTGTTTTTT. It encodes CASSQEWQGYAGELFF.

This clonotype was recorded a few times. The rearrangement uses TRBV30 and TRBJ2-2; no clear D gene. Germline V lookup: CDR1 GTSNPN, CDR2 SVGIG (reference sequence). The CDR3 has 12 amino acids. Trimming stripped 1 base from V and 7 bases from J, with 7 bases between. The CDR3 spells CAWSGPGGELFF. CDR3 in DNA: TGTGCCTGGAGTGGTCCCGGCGGGGAGCTGTTTTTT.

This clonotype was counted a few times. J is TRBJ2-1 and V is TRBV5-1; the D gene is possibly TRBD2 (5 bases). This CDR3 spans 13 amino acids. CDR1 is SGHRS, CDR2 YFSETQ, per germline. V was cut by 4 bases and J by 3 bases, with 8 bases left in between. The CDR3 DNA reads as TGCGCCAGCAGCACGGCGGGCTACAATGAGCAGTTCTTC. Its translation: CASSTAGYNEQFF.

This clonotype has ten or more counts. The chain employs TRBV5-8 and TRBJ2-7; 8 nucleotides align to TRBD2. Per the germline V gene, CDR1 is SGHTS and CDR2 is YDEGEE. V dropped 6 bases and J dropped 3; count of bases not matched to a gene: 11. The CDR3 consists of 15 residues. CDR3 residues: CASIPIGREGYEQYF. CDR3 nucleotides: TGTGCCAGCATCCCGATCGGACGGGAGGGCTACGAGCAGTACTTC.

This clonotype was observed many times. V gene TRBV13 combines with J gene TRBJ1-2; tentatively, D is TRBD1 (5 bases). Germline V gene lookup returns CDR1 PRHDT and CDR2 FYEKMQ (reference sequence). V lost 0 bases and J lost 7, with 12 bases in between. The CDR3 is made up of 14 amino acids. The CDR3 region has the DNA TGTGCCAGCAGCTTAGGGACAGCTTCGGGTGGCTACACCTTC. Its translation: CASSLGTASGGYTF.

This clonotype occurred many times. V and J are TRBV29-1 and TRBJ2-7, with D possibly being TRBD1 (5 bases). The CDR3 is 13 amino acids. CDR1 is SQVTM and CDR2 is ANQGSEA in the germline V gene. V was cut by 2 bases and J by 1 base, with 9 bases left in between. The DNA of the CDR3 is TGCAGCGTTGAAACTGACAGATCCTACGAGCAGTACTTC. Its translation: CSVETDRSYEQYF.

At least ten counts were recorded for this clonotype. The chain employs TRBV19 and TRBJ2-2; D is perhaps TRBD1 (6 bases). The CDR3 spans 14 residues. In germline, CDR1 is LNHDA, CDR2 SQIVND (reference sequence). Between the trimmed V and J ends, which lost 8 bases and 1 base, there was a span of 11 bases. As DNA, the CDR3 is TGTGCCAGTGAGGGGGTGATGAACACCGGGGAGCTGTTTTTT. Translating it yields CASEGVMNTGELFF.

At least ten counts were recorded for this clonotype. The CDR3 bases are TGCAGCGCCCCGACAGGGGGCAACACCGGGGAGCTGTTTTTT. Translating gives CSAPTGGNTGELFF. The J gene is TRBJ2-2, the V gene TRBV29-1; the match to TRBD1 covers 10 bases. J gave up 2 bases and V 7 bases, and 4 bases lay outside the gene matches. This CDR3 region has 14 residues. The germline CDR1 and CDR2 sequences are SQVTM and ANQGSEA.